The 21 T cell receptor beta chains given below trace back to one sample, sequenced in a study of OX40 agonist ivuxolimab in advanced cancers. Data came from immunoSEQ multiplex PCR; TCRdb stores just in-frame clones and leaves some out. Here the sample spans some 60,000 clones, about 90% being singletons. The sequenced sample was CD4+ or CD8+ T cells sorted from blood, obtained in a trial of the OX40 agonist ivuxolimab. These receptors were obtained from an adult with an advanced solid tumor such as melanoma, head and neck, liver or kidney cancer.

The chain joins TRBV20-1 to TRBJ2-3; D remains unclear. Germline V CDR1 and CDR2: DFQATT, SNEGSKA (reference sequence). Trimming took off 3 bases at V and 8 bases at J, with 6 bases between the two ends. This CDR3 comprises 10 residues. CDR3 sequence: CSARLSTQYF. The CDR3 nucleotides are TGCAGTGCTAGGTTGAGTACGCAGTATTTT.

This clone was counted once. V gene TRBV7-3 combines with J gene TRBJ2-2; TRBD2 agrees at 7 bases. The CDR3 length is 14 residues. Germline V gene data show CDR1 as SGHTA and CDR2 as FQGTGA. J gave up 4 bases and V 5 bases, and 4 bases lay outside the gene matches. In DNA, the CDR3 is TGTGCCAGCAGCCCGGGACTAACCACCGGGGAGCTGTTTTTT. Translating gives CASSPGLTTGELFF.

V usage is TRBV6-6 and J usage is TRBJ2-7, with D hard to call. The V and J ends lost 6 bases and 3 bases respectively, with 12 bases between them. Per germline, CDR1 MNHNY and CDR2 SVGAGI (reference sequence). The CDR3 consists of 13 residues. The CDR3 region has the DNA TGTGCCAGCAGGCAGCCGGAGATCTACGAGCAGTACTTC. Translating gives CASRQPEIYEQYF.

The chain recombines TRBV10-1 with TRBJ2-3; TRBD2 aligns across 15 bases. Germline values: CDR1 WNHNN, CDR2 SYGVQD (reference sequence). The CDR3 sequence is 18 residues long. V shed 4 bases, J shed 2 bases, and the junction held 7 bases outside the gene matches. The CDR3 region has the DNA TGCGCCAGCAGTGGTGGGACTAGCGGGAGGCCTCACACAGATACGCAGTATTTT. Its translation: CASSGGTSGRPHTDTQYF.

J is TRBJ2-1 and V is TRBV2; TRBD1 matches 8 bases. The J segment lost 4 bases and the V segment lost 8 bases, leaving 10 bases of the junction unmatched. CDR3 size: 15 residues. The V gene's germline CDR1 is SNHLY and CDR2 FYNNEI. This CDR3 reads CASLLRTGSYNEQFF. CDR3 nucleotides: TGTGCCAGCCTCCTCCGGACAGGGTCTTACAATGAGCAGTTCTTC.

The genes are TRBV5-1 and TRBJ2-3; D perhaps matches TRBD2 (5 bases). Germline CDR1 reads SGHRS; CDR2 reads YFSETQ. CDR3 length: 14 amino acids. Trimming cost V 7 bases and J 0 bases, with 12 bases left between them. The CDR3 is CASAREPSTDTQYF. The DNA of the CDR3 is TGCGCCAGCGCCCGGGAACCTAGCACAGATACGCAGTATTTT.

The V and J genes are TRBV5-6 and TRBJ1-2; no firm D call. The CDR3 is 13 residues long. V was pared by 1 base and J by 4 bases, with 8 bases between. Per the germline V gene, CDR1 is SGHDT and CDR2 is YYEEEE. CDR3 loop: CASSLNPSYGYTF. The CDR3 region has the DNA TGTGCCAGCAGCTTGAACCCGAGCTATGGCTACACCTTC.

This chain joins TRBV11-3 and TRBJ2-2; D is possibly TRBD2 (6 bases). CDR1 and CDR2 from the germline V gene are SGHNT and YENEEA. CDR3 size: 13 residues. Between the trimmed V and J ends, which lost 5 bases and 6 bases, there was a span of 10 bases. The CDR3 nucleotides are TGTGCCAGCAGCCCTAGGAGGGCCGGGGAGCTGTTTTTT. Protein product: CASSPRRAGELFF.

This rearrangement joins TRBV7-2 to TRBJ2-7; 7 bases align to TRBD2. Germline lookup yields CDR1 SGHTA and CDR2 FQGNSA. The CDR3 runs 14 residues. The V segment lost 3 bases and the J segment 3 bases; nucleotides outside the gene matches: 5. Here the CDR3 DNA reads TGTGCCAGCAGCTTTCGTTCTAGCGGCTACGAGCAGTACTTC. Amino acid sequence: CASSFRSSGYEQYF.

V is TRBV30 and J is TRBJ1-2; 8 nucleotides align to TRBD1. Germline lookup yields CDR1 GTSNPN and CDR2 SVGIG (reference sequence). Trimming removed 2 bases from V and 8 bases from J; junction bases left unmatched: 7. This CDR3 is 13 amino acids long. CDR3 sequence: CAWSFDRGGGYTF. CDR3 nucleotide sequence: TGTGCCTGGAGTTTTGACAGGGGCGGGGGCTACACCTTC.

V gene TRBV28 combines with J gene TRBJ2-3, with 8 bases that match TRBD1. CDR1 and CDR2 from the germline V gene are MDHEN and SYDVKM. V lost 2 bases and J lost 2; bases outside the gene matches: 6. The CDR3 length is 16 residues. The CDR3 loop reads CASSLPQTGATDTQYF. The CDR3 DNA reads TGTGCCAGCAGTTTACCACAGACAGGGGCCACAGATACGCAGTATTTT. Full variable domain (missing parts from reference TRBV28 and TRBJ2-3): DVKVTQSSRYLVKRTGEKVFLECVQDMDHENMFWYRQDPGLGLRLIYFSYDVKMKEKGDIPEGYSVSREKKERFSLILESASTNQTSMYLCASSLPQTGATDTQYFGPGTRLTVL.

The chain uses TRBV5-1 and TRBJ2-7; 8 bases agree with TRBD1. Germline values: CDR1 SGHRS, CDR2 YFSETQ. Germline trimming cut 7 bases from V and 2 bases from J; bases unmatched to any gene: 8. The CDR3 contains 14 residues. This chain's CDR3 is CASSTGTGPYEQYF. The DNA of the CDR3 is TGCGCCAGCTCTACCGGGACAGGTCCCTACGAGCAGTACTTC. Complete variable domain (other parts from reference TRBV5-1 and TRBJ2-7): KAGVTQTPRYLIKTRGQQVTLSCSPISGHRSVSWYQQTPGQGLQFLFEYFSETQRNKGNFPGRFSGRQFSNSRSEMNVSTLELGDSALYLCASSTGTGPYEQYFGPGTRLTVT.

This clone appeared once. This rearrangement joins TRBV5-4 to TRBJ2-5; the match to TRBD2 covers 10 bases. CDR1 SGHNT and CDR2 YYREEE come from the germline V gene (reference sequence). The trim removed 1 base at V and 2 bases at J, leaving 5 bases unmatched. The CDR3 has 16 amino acids. The CDR3 spells CASSLSGRALQETQYF. The CDR3 nucleotides are TGTGCCAGCAGCTTGAGCGGGAGGGCTCTACAAGAGACCCAGTACTTC.

V usage is TRBV7-3 and J usage is TRBJ2-1; 7 positions agree with TRBD2. V lost 5 bases to trimming and J lost 7 bases; unmatched junction nucleotides: 5. The CDR3 has 13 residues. The germline gives CDR1 SGHTA, CDR2 FQGTGA. The chain's CDR3 is CASSPLLANEQFF. The CDR3 nucleotides read TGTGCCAGCAGCCCGCTACTAGCGAATGAGCAGTTCTTC.

The rearrangement joins TRBV5-6 to TRBJ2-7, with a possible D match to TRBD1 (5 bases). CDR1 and CDR2 (germline): SGHDT, YYEEEE. Trimming took off 2 bases at V and 3 bases at J, with 9 bases between the two ends. The CDR3 has 13 amino acids. The CDR3 spells CASSFSRGYEQYF. For the CDR3, the DNA is TGTGCCAGCAGCTTTTCTAGGGGCTACGAGCAGTACTTC.

The V gene is TRBV5-6, the J gene TRBJ2-5; possibly TRBD2 for D (6 bases). V was pared by 4 bases and J by 5 bases, with 12 bases between. The CDR3 extends over 13 amino acids. The V gene's germline CDR1 is SGHDT and CDR2 YYEEEE. The CDR3: CASSPASVETQYF. The CDR3 nucleotides read TGTGCCAGCAGCCCAGCTAGCGTGGAGACCCAGTACTTC.

In its sample, this clone was seen a few times. A read error may produce the germline difference seen at one junction end. V gene TRBV10-1 combines with J gene TRBJ1-4; the D gene is possibly TRBD1 (5 bases). The CDR3 loop spans 11 amino acids. Germline CDR1 is WNHNN and CDR2 is SYGVQD (reference sequence). Written as DNA, the CDR3 is TGCGCCAGCAAACGAGGGACCGCGCGTCTTTTT. Protein sequence: CASKRGTARLF.

The chain recombines TRBV28 with TRBJ1-2, with D possibly matching TRBD1 (6 bases). Germline CDR1 reads MDHEN; CDR2 reads SYDVKM. V lost 7 bases and J 0 bases, leaving 21 bases between the germline ends. The CDR3 runs to 17 residues. The CDR3 region is CASTHPGTLGSNYGYTF. CDR3 coding DNA: TGTGCCAGCACCCATCCCGGGACACTCGGTTCTAACTATGGCTACACCTTC.

The chain has TRBV5-6 and TRBJ2-5, with D possibly TRBD1 on 5 matching bases. The J call may be in error: the DNA end matches TRBJ2-7 better. The CDR3 is 16 amino acids. From germline, CDR1 is SGHDT and CDR2 YYEEEE. CDR3 in DNA: TGTGCCAGCAGCTTGTTCCCAACAGGAAGCTCCTACGAGCAGTACTTC. Protein product: CASSLFPTGSSYEQYF.

V and J are TRBV10-3 and TRBJ2-2; TRBD2 matches 8 bases. With 7 bases clipped from V and 4 bases from J, the junction kept 5 bases outside the gene matches. Germline V lookup: CDR1 ENHRY, CDR2 SYGVKD. This CDR3 is 14 amino acids long. CDR3 sequence (DNA): TGTGCCATCAAGGGACTAGAGTTCACCGGGGAGCTGTTTTTT. Translating gives CAIKGLEFTGELFF.

The chain uses TRBV5-4 and TRBJ2-6; perhaps TRBD1 as D (5 bases). Trimming left V 5 bases short and J 2 bases short, with 11 bases between. The CDR3 consists of 15 residues. From germline, CDR1 is SGHNT and CDR2 YYREEE (reference sequence). The chain's CDR3 is CASSRTGTGANVLTF. CDR3 coding DNA: TGTGCCAGCAGTCGAACAGGCACTGGGGCCAACGTCCTGACTTTC.